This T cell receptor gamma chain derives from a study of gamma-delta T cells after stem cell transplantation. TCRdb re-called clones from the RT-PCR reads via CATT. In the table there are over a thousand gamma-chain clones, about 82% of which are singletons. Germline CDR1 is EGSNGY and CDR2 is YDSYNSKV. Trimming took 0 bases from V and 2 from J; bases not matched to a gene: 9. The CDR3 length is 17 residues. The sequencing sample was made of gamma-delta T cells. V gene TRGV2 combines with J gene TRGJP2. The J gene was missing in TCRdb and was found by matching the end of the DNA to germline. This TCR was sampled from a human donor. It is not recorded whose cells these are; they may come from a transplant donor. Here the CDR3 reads CATWDGFQGSSDWIKTF. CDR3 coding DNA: TGTGCCACCTGGGACGGGTTCCAGGGAAGTAGTGATTGGATCAAGACGTTT.